This TCR beta chain was sequenced in a study of OX40 agonist ivuxolimab in advanced cancers. Across the whole study: Prior checkpoint blockade (anti-PD-1, anti-PD-L1 or anti-CTLA-4) was permitted; roughly 40% had it. Regarding the study as a whole: In the 0.1 to 3.0 mg/kg range, CD4+ and CD8+ blood T cells had expanded clonally by week 6.

Some clones are missing from TCRdb's copy, which holds only in-frame ones; the method was immunoSEQ multiplex PCR. The repertoire has about 120,000 clones, 80% to 90% of them found once; the top ten carry around 0.57%. V lost 4 bases, J lost 3 bases, and 6 bases lay in between. This CDR3 is built from 12 residues. Germline loops: CDR1 LNHDA, CDR2 SQIVND (reference sequence). This clone was recorded only once. Its cognate antigen is unknown. The rearrangement joins TRBV19 to TRBJ1-2, with D hard to call. The receptor's source is an adult with an advanced solid tumor such as melanoma, head and neck, liver or kidney cancer. The sequencing used CD4+ or CD8+ T cells sorted from blood, collected in a trial of the OX40 agonist ivuxolimab. CDR3 DNA sequence: TGTGCCAGTAGTACACTATACTATGGCTACACCTTC. It yields the protein CASSTLYYGYTF.